The T cell receptor (beta chain) under discussion was sequenced for a study of lymphopenia after photon versus proton radiotherapy. Study-level results: Post-nadir diversity loss with photons came from oligoclonal expansion, particularly CD8+ Temra cells. Survival link was tested only in deceased patients; proton benefit remains a possibility. Photon-treated patients lost naive T cells and TCR diversity; proton-treated stayed stable.

Concerning this clone: The target antigen is unknown.

TCRdb keeps only in-frame clones here, not all; method: immunoSEQ multiplex PCR. In the table there are 15,000 or so clones, just over 85% of which are singletons. This TCR was sampled from a man between 65 and 80 years old with pancreatic cancer. The sample here was peripheral blood, taken from a patient treated with proton-based radiotherapy.

CDR3 protein: CASSQIFSGRPWGEQFF. The CDR3 nucleotides read TGTGCCAGCAGTCAAATTTTTAGCGGGAGGCCGTGGGGTGAGCAGTTCTTC. The rearrangement links TRBV11-3 to TRBJ2-1; 10 bases line up with TRBD2. CDR1 and CDR2 from the germline V gene are SGHNT and YENEEA. The CDR3 has 17 residues. The V gene end was trimmed by 6 bases and the J gene end by 9 bases; junction bases not matched to a gene: 17.